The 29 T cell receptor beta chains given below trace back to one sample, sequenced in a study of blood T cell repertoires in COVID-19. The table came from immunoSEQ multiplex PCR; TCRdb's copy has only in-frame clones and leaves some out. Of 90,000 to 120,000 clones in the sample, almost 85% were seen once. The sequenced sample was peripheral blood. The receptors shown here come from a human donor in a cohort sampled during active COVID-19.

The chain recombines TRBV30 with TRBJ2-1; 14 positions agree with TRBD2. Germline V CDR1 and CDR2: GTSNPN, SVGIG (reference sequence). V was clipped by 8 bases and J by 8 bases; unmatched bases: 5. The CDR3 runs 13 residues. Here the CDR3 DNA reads TGTGCCCGGGGACTAGCGGGAGCGGATGAGCAGTTCTTC. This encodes CARGLAGADEQFF.

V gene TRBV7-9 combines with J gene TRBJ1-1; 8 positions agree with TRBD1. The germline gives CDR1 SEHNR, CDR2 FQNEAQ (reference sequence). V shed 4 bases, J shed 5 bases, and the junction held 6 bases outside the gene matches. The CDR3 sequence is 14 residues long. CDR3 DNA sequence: TGTGCCAGCAGCTCCACGACAGGGGATACTGAAGCTTTCTTT. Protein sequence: CASSSTTGDTEAFF.

Written as DNA, the CDR3 is TGTGCCAGCAGTTTAACAAACTATGGCTACACCTTC. Encoded protein: CASSLTNYGYTF. The V call is TRBV12-3 or TRBV12-4, the J call TRBJ1-2; no clear D gene. The CDR3 contains 12 residues. Trimming pared 2 bases from V and 2 bases from J, leaving 3 bases between.

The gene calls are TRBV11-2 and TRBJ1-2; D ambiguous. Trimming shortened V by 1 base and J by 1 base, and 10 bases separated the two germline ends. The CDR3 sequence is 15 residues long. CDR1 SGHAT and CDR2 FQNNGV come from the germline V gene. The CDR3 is CASSLAFSVNYGYTF. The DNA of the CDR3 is TGTGCCAGCAGCTTAGCATTTTCAGTTAACTATGGCTACACCTTC.

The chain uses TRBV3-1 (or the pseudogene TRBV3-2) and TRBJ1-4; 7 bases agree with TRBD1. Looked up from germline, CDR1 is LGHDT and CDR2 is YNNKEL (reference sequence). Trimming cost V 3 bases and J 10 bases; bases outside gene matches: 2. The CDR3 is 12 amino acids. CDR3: CASSQPGGKLFF. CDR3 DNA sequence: TGTGCCAGCAGCCAGCCAGGGGGAAAACTGTTTTTT.

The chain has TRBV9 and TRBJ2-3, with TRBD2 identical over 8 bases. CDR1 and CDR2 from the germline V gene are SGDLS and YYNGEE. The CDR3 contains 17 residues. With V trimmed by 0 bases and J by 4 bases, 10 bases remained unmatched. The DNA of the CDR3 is TGTGCCAGCAGCGTAGAAGGGAGCGGGAGAGTCGCAGATACGCAGTATTTT. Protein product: CASSVEGSGRVADTQYF.

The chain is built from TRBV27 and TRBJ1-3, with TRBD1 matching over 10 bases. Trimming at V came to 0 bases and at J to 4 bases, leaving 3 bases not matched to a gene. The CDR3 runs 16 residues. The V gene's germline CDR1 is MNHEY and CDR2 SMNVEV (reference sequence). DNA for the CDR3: TGTGCCAGCAGTTTATCGGGACAGGGGCTCGGAAACACCATATATTTT. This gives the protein CASSLSGQGLGNTIYF.

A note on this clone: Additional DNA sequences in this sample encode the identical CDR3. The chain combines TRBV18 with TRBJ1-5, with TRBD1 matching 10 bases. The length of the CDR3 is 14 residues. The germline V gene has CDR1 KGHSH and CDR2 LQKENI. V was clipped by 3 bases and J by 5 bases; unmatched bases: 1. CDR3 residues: CASSPTGGDQPQHF. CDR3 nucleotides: TGTGCCAGCTCACCGACAGGGGGCGATCAGCCCCAGCATTTT.

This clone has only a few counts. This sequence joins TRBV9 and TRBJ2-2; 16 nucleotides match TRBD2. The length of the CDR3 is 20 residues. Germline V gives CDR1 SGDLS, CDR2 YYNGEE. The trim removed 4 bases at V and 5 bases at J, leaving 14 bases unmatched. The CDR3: CASSSPGLAGGPLGTGELFF. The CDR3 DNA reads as TGTGCCAGCAGCTCGCCGGGACTAGCGGGAGGGCCTCTGGGGACCGGGGAGCTGTTTTTT. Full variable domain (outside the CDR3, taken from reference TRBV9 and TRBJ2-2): DSGVTQTPKHLITATGQRVTLRCSPRSGDLSVYWYQQSLDQGLQFLIQYYNGEERAKGNILERFSAQQFPDLHSELNLSSLELGDSALYFCASSSPGLAGGPLGTGELFFGEGSRLTVL.

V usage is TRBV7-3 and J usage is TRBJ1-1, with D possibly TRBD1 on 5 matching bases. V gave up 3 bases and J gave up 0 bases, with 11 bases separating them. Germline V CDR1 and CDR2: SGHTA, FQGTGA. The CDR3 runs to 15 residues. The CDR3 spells CASSFGGRVNTEAFF. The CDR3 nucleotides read TGTGCCAGCAGCTTCGGGGGTAGGGTGAACACTGAAGCTTTCTTT.

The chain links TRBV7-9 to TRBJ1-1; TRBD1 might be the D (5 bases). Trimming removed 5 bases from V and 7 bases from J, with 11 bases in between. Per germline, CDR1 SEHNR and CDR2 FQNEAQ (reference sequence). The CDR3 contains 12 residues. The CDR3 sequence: CASSLRQSEAFF. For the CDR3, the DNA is TGTGCCAGCAGCCTAAGACAGAGTGAAGCTTTCTTT.

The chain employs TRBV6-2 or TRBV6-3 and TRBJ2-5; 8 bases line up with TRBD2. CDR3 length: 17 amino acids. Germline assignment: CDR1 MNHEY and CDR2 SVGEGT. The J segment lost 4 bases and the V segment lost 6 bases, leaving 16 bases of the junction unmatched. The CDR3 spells CASSRPRASGLPETQYF. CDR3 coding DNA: TGTGCCAGCAGCCGCCCTAGGGCTAGCGGGCTCCCAGAGACCCAGTACTTC.

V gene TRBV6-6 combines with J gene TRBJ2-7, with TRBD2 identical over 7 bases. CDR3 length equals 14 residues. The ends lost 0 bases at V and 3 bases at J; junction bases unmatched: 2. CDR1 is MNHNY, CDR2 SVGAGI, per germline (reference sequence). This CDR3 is CASSYSTSSYEQYV. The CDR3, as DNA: TGTGCCAGCAGTTACTCGACTAGCAGCTACGAGCAGTACGTC.

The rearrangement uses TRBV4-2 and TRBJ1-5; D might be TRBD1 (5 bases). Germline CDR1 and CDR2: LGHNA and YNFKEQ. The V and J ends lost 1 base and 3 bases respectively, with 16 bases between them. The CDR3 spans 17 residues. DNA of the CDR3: TGTGCCAGCAGCCAAGGCGGGAGGGGTGAATCCAATCAGCCCCAGCATTTT. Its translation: CASSQGGRGESNQPQHF.

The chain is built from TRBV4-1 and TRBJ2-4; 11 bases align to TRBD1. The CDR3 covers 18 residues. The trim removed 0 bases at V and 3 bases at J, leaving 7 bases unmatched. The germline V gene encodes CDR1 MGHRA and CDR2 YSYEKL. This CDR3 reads CASSQDWTGGSIKNIQYF. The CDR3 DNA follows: TGCGCCAGCAGCCAAGACTGGACAGGGGGCTCTATCAAAAACATTCAGTACTTC.

CDR3 region: CASSLQLPNTEAFF. The CDR3 DNA reads as TGTGCCAGCAGTTTACAACTACCGAACACTGAAGCTTTCTTT. The genes are TRBV28 and TRBJ1-1; no clear D gene. In germline, CDR1 is MDHEN, CDR2 SYDVKM. The CDR3 runs 14 residues. V lost 2 bases to trimming and J lost 1 base, with 8 bases between them.

CDR3 sequence (DNA): TGTGCCAGCAGCCGGATGGACAACTACGAGCAGTACGTC. Protein: CASSRMDNYEQYV. This chain links TRBV3-1 (or the pseudogene TRBV3-2) with TRBJ2-7, with D perhaps matching TRBD1 (5 bases). The CDR3 has 13 amino acids. V lost 4 bases to trimming and J lost 3 bases, with 10 bases between them. The germline V gene has CDR1 LGHDT and CDR2 YNNKEL (reference sequence).

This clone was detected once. The CDR3 nucleotides read TGCAGCATAGTCGACGAGCAGTACGTC. It codes for CSIVDEQYV. This chain joins TRBV29-1 and TRBJ2-7; no clear D. Trimming cost V 8 bases and J 5 bases, with 7 bases left between them. CDR3 size: 9 residues. Germline V gene data show CDR1 as SQVTM and CDR2 as ANQGSEA.

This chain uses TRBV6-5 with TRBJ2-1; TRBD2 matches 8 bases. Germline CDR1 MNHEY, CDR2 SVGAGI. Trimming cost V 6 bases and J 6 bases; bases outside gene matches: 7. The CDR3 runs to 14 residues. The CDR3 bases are TGTGCCAGCAGCCAGAGCGGGAGTGGCAATGAGCAGTTCTTC. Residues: CASSQSGSGNEQFF.

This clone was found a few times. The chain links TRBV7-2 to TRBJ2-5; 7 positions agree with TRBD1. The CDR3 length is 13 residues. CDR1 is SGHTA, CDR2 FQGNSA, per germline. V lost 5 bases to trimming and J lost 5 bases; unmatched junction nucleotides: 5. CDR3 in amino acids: CASSNTGAETQYF. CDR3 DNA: TGTGCCAGCAGCAACACAGGGGCGGAGACCCAGTACTTC.

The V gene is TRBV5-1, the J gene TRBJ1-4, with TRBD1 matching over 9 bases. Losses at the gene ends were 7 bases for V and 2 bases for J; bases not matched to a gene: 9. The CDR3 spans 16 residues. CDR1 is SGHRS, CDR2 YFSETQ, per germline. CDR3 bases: TGCGCCAGCGGTACAGGGGGCGCGTGGACTAATGAAAAACTGTTTTTT. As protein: CASGTGGAWTNEKLFF.

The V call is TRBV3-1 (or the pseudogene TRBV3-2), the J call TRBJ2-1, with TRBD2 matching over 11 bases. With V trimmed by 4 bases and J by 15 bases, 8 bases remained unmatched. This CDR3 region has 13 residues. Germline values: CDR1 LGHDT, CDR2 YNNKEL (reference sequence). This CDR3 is CASSRPTSGTLFF. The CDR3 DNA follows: TGTGCCAGCAGCCGCCCGACTAGCGGGACCTTGTTCTTC.

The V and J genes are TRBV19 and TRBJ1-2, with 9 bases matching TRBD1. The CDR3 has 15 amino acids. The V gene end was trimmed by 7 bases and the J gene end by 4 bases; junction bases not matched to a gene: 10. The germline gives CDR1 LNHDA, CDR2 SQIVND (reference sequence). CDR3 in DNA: TGTGCCAGTACTATGACAGGGGGACTAATCTATGGCTACACCTTC. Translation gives CASTMTGGLIYGYTF.

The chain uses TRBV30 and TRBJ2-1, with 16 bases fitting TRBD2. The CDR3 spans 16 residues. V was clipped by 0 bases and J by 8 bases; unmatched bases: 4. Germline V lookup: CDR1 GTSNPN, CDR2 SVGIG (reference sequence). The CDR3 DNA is TGTGCCTGGAGTGTGGGACTAGCGGGAGGGCCCGATGAGCAGTTCTTC. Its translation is CAWSVGLAGGPDEQFF.

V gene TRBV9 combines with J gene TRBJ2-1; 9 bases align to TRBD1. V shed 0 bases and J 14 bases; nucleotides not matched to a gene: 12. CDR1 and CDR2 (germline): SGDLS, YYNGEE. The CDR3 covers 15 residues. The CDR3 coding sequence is TGTGCCAGCAGCGTAGACAGCGGGACAGGGAATAGGGAGTTCTTC. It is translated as CASSVDSGTGNREFF. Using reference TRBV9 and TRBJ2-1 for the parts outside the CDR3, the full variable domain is DSGVTQTPKHLITATGQRVTLRCSPRSGDLSVYWYQQSLDQGLQFLIQYYNGEERAKGNILERFSAQQFPDLHSELNLSSLELGDSALYFCASSVDSGTGNREFFGPGTRLTVL.

The CDR3, as DNA: TGTGCCAGCAGCCTCACTGGGGGCGGTTTAACTGAAGCTTTCTTT. This gives the protein CASSLTGGGLTEAFF. The V and J genes are TRBV28 and TRBJ1-1; maybe TRBD1 (6 bases). Trimming pared 6 bases from V and 5 bases from J, leaving 19 bases between. Germline CDR1 reads MDHEN; CDR2 reads SYDVKM. There are 15 residues in the CDR3.

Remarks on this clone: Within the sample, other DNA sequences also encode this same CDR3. The CDR3 reads CASSITGRSGNTIYF. CDR3 nucleotides: TGTGCCAGTAGTATTACAGGGAGATCTGGAAACACCATATATTTT. The rearrangement links TRBV19 to TRBJ1-3; possible D gene TRBD1, 6 bases. Trimming shortened V by 3 bases and J by 1 base, and 10 bases separated the two germline ends. Germline CDR1 LNHDA, CDR2 SQIVND (reference sequence). The CDR3 covers 15 residues.

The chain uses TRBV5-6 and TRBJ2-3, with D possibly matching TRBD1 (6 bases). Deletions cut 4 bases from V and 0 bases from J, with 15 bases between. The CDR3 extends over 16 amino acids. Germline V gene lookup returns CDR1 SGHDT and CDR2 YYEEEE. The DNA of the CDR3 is TGTGCCAGCAGCCGTACAGGGTCCCCTAGCACAGATACGCAGTATTTT. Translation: CASSRTGSPSTDTQYF. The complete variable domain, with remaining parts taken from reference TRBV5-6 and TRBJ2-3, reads DAGVTQSPTHLIKTRGQQVTLRCSPKSGHDTVSWYQQALGQGPQFIFQYYEEEERQRGNFPDRFSGHQFPNYSSELNVNALLLGDSALYLCASSRTGSPSTDTQYFGPGTRLTVL.

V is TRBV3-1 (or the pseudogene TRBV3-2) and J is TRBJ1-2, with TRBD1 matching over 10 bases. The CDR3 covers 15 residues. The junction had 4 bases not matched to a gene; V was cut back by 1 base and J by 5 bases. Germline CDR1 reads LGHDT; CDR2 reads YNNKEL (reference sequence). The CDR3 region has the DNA TGTGCCAGCAGCCAAGGGACAGGGGGGCGATATGGCTACACCTTC. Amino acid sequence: CASSQGTGGRYGYTF.